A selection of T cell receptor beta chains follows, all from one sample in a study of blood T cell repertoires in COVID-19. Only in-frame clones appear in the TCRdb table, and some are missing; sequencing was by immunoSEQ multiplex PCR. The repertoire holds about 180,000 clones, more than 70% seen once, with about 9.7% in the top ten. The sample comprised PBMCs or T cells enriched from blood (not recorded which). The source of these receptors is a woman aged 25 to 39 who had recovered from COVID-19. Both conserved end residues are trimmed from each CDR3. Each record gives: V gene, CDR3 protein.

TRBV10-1 ASSDSGQGGTQY
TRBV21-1 ARLGTVVHEQY
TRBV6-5 ASKEGLSSYEQY
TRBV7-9 ASSSSRVIEQY
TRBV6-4 ASSSSSGSSDEQF
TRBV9 ASSVGLLAVSTDTQY
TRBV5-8 ASSQITDRGSEQY
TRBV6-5 ASSYDGSGRLGEQF
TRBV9 ASSENDRAGGGYT
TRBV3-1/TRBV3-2 ASSQGGQGNTIY
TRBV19 ASRTTGLNSPLH
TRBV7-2 ASRPTGSSYEQY
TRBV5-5 ASSWSQREGRDEQF
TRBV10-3 AISGAGGNQPQH
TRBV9 ASSVTGTGGEAF
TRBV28 ASNKAGQGY
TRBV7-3 ASSFGGRGIYEQY
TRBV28 ASSEKTGRQGVFNYGYT
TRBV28 ASSLPRLQGTGNTEAF
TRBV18 ASSPLAGGSTDTQY
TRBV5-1 ASSFLGLTGANTGELF
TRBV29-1 SVEFGQGGKTQY